This T cell receptor (beta chain) was identified during a study of beta chain features in type 1 diabetes. Study-wide points: Healthy donors had naive, central memory and Treg TCRB repertoires that appeared less similar than those seen among patients.

This clone occurred many times. Antigen specificity is unknown. Every bit of the isolated RNA underwent reverse transcription, so sequencing read expressed TCRB transcripts. About 3.5 million reads, on average, came from each naive, central memory and regulatory T cell sample. Here immunoSEQ multiplex PCR was the method, and the copy in TCRdb shows in-frame clones only, minus some. The sample holds about 290,000 clones; 8% are singletons and the top ten take more than 0.8%. Germline CDR1 is MDHEN and CDR2 is SYDVKM. The ends were cut back, 4 bases at V and 1 base at J, with 11 bases in the middle. The CDR3 sequence is 15 residues long.

The specimen was central memory CD4+ T cells from blood. This chain connects TRBV28 to TRBJ1-5; weak D call: TRBD1 (6 bases). This TCR was recovered from a woman aged 18-29 years in good health. In DNA, the CDR3 is TGTGCCAGCAGTTCCTCAGGGGTAAGCAATCAGCCCCAGCATTTT. Protein: CASSSSGVSNQPQHF. Full variable domain (outside the CDR3, taken from reference TRBV28 and TRBJ1-5): DVKVTQSSRYLVKRTGEKVFLECVQDMDHENMFWYRQDPGLGLRLIYFSYDVKMKEKGDIPEGYSVSREKKERFSLILESASTNQTSMYLCASSSSGVSNQPQHFGDGTRLSIL.